This T cell receptor (beta chain) was sequenced during a study of blood T cells in healthy people across ages. Study-wide background: T cells yielded about one barcoded beta molecule per two cells through template switching.

V was trimmed by 4 bases and J by 5 bases, leaving 12 bases between them. Looked up from germline, CDR1 is SGHRS and CDR2 is YFSETQ. The CDR3 is 13 amino acids. The use of a sample-barcoded 5' primer and a J-beta primer mix characterized a second PCR of roughly 6 to 12 cycles. All samples yielded 2.5 million or more CDR3-containing paired-end reads. Each CDR3 protein is one row after TCRdb ran MiXCR on the 5' RACE reads. This table has 910,000 or so distinct CDR3 sequences, just over 50% appearing once. Input material: blood. This sequence was found in a woman between 55 and 75 years old in good health. This rearrangement joins TRBV5-1 to TRBJ2-5; a possible D gene is TRBD1 (5 bases). The DNA of the CDR3 is TGCGCCAGCAGCAAATTTCCAGGGGAGACCCAGTACTTC. Translated, it gives CASSKFPGETQYF.